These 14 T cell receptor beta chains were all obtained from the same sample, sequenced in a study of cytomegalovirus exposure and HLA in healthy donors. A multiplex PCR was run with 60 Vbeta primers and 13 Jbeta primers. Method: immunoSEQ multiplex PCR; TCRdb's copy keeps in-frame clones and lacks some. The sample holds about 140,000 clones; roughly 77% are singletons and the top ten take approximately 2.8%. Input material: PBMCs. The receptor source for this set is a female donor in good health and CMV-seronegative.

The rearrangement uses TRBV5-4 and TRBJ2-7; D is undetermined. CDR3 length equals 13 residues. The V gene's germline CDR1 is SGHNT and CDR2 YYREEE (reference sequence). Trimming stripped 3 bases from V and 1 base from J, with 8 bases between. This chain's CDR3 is CASSSDKSYEQYF. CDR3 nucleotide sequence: TGTGCCAGCAGCTCCGACAAGTCCTACGAGCAGTACTTC.

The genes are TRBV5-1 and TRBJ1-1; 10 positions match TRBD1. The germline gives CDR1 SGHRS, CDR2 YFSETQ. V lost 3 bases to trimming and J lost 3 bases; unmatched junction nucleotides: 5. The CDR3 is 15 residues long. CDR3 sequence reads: CASSSGTGEDTEAFF. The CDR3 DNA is TGCGCCAGCAGCTCGGGGACAGGGGAGGACACTGAAGCTTTCTTT.

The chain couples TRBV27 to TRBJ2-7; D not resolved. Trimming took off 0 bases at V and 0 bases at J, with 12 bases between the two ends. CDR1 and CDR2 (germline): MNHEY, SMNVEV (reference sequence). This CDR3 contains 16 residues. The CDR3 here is CASSLSGHLISYEQYF. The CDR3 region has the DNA TGTGCCAGCAGTTTATCGGGCCACCTAATCTCCTACGAGCAGTACTTC.

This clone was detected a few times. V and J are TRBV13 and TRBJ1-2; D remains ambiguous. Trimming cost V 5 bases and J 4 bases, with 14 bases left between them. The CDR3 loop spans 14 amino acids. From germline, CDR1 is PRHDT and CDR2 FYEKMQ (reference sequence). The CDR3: CASSQLPLSYGYTF. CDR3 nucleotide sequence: TGTGCCAGCAGCCAACTCCCATTGTCCTATGGCTACACCTTC.

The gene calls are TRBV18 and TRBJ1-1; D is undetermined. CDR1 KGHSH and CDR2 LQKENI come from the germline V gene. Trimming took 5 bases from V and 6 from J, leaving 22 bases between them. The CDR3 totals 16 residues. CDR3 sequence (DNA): TGTGCCAGCTCATCGGGGAGGGCGCGGGTAATCGCTGAAGCTTTCTTT. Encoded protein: CASSSGRARVIAEAFF.

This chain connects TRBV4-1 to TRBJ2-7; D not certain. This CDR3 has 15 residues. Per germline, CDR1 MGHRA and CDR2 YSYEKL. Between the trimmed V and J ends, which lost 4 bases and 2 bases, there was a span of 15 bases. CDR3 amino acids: CASSLRTGTPYEQYF. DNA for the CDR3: TGCGCCAGCAGCCTTCGTACCGGTACCCCCTACGAGCAGTACTTC.

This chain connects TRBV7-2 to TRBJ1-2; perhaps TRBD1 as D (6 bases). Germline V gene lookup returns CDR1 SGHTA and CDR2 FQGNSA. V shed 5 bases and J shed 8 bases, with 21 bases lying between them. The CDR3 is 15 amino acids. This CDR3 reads CASSRNRDTPQGYTF. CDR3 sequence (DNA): TGTGCCAGCAGCCGCAACCGGGACACCCCGCAAGGCTACACCTTC.

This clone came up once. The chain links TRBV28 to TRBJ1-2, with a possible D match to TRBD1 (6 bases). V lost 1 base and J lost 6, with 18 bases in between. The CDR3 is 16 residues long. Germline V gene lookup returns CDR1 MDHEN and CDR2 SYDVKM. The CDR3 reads CASSLFRGPQANGYTF. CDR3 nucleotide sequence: TGTGCCAGCAGTTTATTCAGGGGACCGCAAGCCAATGGCTACACCTTC.

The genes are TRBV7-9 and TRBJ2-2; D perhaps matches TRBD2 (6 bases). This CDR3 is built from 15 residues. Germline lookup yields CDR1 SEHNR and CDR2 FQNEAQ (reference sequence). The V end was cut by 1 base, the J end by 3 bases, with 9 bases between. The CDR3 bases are TGTGCCAGCAGCTTAGGGGGACTTTACACCGGGGAGCTGTTTTTT. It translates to CASSLGGLYTGELFF.

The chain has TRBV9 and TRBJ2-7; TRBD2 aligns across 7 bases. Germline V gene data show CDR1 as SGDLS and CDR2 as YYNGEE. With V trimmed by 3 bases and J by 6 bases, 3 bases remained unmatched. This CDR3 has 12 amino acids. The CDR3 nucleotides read TGTGCCAGCAGCGCTAGCGGCGGCGAGCAGTACTTC. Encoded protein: CASSASGGEQYF.

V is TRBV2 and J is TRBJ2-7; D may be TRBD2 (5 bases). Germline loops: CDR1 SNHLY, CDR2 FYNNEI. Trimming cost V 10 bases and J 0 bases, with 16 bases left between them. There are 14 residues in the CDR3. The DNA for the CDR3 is TGTGCCACGCTTGTAGCGTCGAGCTCCTACGAGCAGTACTTC. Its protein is CATLVASSSYEQYF.

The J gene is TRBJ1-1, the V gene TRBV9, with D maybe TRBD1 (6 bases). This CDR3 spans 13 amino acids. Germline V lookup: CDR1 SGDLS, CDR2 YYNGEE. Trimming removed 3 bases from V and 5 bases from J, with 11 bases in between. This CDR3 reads CASSAGAGTEAFF. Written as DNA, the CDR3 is TGTGCCAGCAGCGCAGGGGCTGGGACTGAAGCTTTCTTT.

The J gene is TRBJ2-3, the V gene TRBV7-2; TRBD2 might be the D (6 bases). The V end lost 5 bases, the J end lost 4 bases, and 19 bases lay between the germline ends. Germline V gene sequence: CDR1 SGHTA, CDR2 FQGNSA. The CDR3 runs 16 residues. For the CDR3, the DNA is TGTGCCAGCAGCCCAGGGCCGTATGGGGAGGCAGATACGCAGTATTTT. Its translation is CASSPGPYGEADTQYF.

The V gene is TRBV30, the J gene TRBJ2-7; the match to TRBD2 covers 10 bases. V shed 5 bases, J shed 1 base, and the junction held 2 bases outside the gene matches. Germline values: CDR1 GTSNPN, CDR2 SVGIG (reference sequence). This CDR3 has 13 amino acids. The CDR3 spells CAWERGGSYEQYF. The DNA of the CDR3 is TGTGCCTGGGAGCGGGGGGGGTCCTACGAGCAGTACTTC.